This TCR beta chain came from a study of CD8+ T cells in alopecia areata. As for the study in general: A regimen of oral tofacitinib, 5 to 10 mg twice daily, was given to treated patients. The investigators scored severity in treated patients by the percentage of affected scalp area. The study, taken as a whole, reports: Scalp clonality dropped significantly under tofacitinib, as did expanded CD8+ top-100 clones. Among patients, TCR sharing was less clear than in mice, a difference possibly due in part to HLA diversity in the patient population.

About this clone itself: Its antigen is not known.

The treatment: oral pan-JAK inhibitor, 5-10 mg twice daily. Germline CDR1 reads LNHDA; CDR2 reads SQIVND (reference sequence). This CDR3 comprises 15 residues. The junction had 5 bases not matched to a gene; V was cut back by 3 bases and J by 7 bases. As the sequencing template, cDNA was produced by extracting RNA and reverse transcribing it. Sequencing used immunoSEQ multiplex PCR; TCRdb keeps in-frame clones, though not all of them. The top ten clones hold less than 14% of a sample with 170,000 or so clones, 53% of them seen once. The sample here was CD8+ T cells sorted from blood, taken at week 24, from a patient treated with tofacitinib. The receptor was derived from a human donor with alopecia areata. The chain couples TRBV19 to TRBJ2-1; 11 nucleotides agree with TRBD2. The CDR3 spells CASSISGGALNEQFF. CDR3 DNA: TGTGCCAGTAGTATTAGCGGGGGGGCGTTAAATGAGCAGTTCTTC.